The rows below give T cell receptor beta chains drawn from one sample of a study of cytomegalovirus exposure and HLA in healthy donors. Generated by immunoSEQ multiplex PCR, the TCRdb table keeps only in-frame clones and is missing some. The top ten hold 3.3% of the sample, which has approximately 160,000 clones, roughly nine tenths seen once. Source material: PBMCs. The source is a woman aged 18-29 years in good health and CMV-seropositive. CDR3s include the opening cysteine and the closing phenylalanine or tryptophan. D genes are given only for firm matches. A row's size may be missing; if present it is once, few, many or a size class.

cdr3_length	d_call	v_call	j_call	clone_size	cdr3_nt	cdr3_aa
15	NA	TRBV2	TRBJ2-5	NA	TGTGCCAGCACCTCCACGGTGGGAGGGGGGGAGACCCAGTACTTC	CASTSTVGGGETQYF
15	TRBD2	TRBV5-1	TRBJ2-1	once	TGCGCCAGCAGCTTGGCTGGGACTAGGGAAGCTGAGCAGTTCTTC	CASSLAGTREAEQFF
15	NA	TRBV5-6	TRBJ2-1	NA	TGTGCCAGCACTGAGGGGGGGAGGGCCTACAATGAGCAGTTCTTC	CASTEGGRAYNEQFF
14	NA	TRBV29-1	TRBJ1-4	NA	TGCAGCGTTGAAGAACCAGGCGAGGGTGAAAAACTGTTTTTT	CSVEEPGEGEKLFF
17	NA	TRBV7-2	TRBJ2-3	once	TGTGCCAGCAGCTTACATCGGGACATCGGGCCTGAGGATACGCAGTATTTT	CASSLHRDIGPEDTQYF
13	NA	TRBV28	TRBJ2-4	NA	TGTGCCAGCTTGACAGTAGCCAAAAACATTCAGTACTTC	CASLTVAKNIQYF
15	NA	TRBV6-5	TRBJ1-4	NA	TGTGCCAGCAAAGAGGGGGGGGCAGCTAATGAAAAACTGTTTTTT	CASKEGGAANEKLFF
13	NA	TRBV28	TRBJ1-5	NA	TGTGCCAGCAGTATCAGGGATAATCAGCCCCAGCATTTT	CASSIRDNQPQHF
14	TRBD1	TRBV19	TRBJ2-1	NA	TGTGCCAGTAGTGTGGGACAGTACTACAATGAGCAGTTCTTC	CASSVGQYYNEQFF
14	NA	TRBV5-1	TRBJ2-7	NA	TGCGCCAGCAGCTTGGGAGGAGAAATCTACGAGCAGTACTTC	CASSLGGEIYEQYF
13	NA	TRBV14	TRBJ2-7	NA	TGTGCCAGCAGCCAAGACAGATCCTACGAGCAGTACTTC	CASSQDRSYEQYF
13	NA	TRBV7-7	TRBJ2-1	NA	TGTGCTAGCAGCGTTAGTATTAGCGATGAGCAGTTCTTC	CASSVSISDEQFF
11	TRBD2	TRBV11-2	TRBJ2-3	once	TGTGCCAGCAGCTTAGCCCCGGGACTAGTTTTT	CASSLAPGLVF
15	NA	TRBV15	TRBJ2-1	NA	TGTGCCACCAGCAGAGACCCTAGCGATGACAATGAGCAGTTCTTC	CATSRDPSDDNEQFF
15	NA	TRBV7-2	TRBJ2-7	NA	TGTGCCAGCAGCTTAGGTGCGGAGAGCTCCTACGAGCAGTACTTC	CASSLGAESSYEQYF
15	NA	TRBV4-1	TRBJ2-7	once	TGCGCCAGCAGCCAAGGGTGGGAGAGTCACTACGAGCAGTACTTC	CASSQGWESHYEQYF
17	NA	TRBV7-9	TRBJ2-2	NA	TGTGCCAGCAGCTTAGATTTTGTTGGGGCGGTCACCGGGGAGCTGTTTTTT	CASSLDFVGAVTGELFF
15	NA	TRBV13	TRBJ1-3	once	TGTGCCAGCAGCTTAGAACGGTTCTCTGGAAACACCATATATTTT	CASSLERFSGNTIYF
16	NA	TRBV4-1	TRBJ2-7	NA	TGCGCCAGCAGCCAAGATCTCTGGGCAGGGCGGTTCGAGCAGTACTTC	CASSQDLWAGRFEQYF
16	TRBD1	TRBV7-8	TRBJ2-1	NA	TGTGCCAGCAGCTTTCGACAGGGTTCGACCTACAATGAGCAGTTCTTC	CASSFRQGSTYNEQFF
20	NA	TRBV13	TRBJ2-2	NA	TGTGCCAGCAGCCTACGGGGAGAGCTGGTCAGGACTGCCCTTGGAGGGGAGCTGTTTTTT	CASSLRGELVRTALGGELFF
16	TRBD2	TRBV7-2	TRBJ2-7	NA	TGTGCCAGCAGCTTCGGACTAGCGGGAGAACTTTACGAGCAGTACTTC	CASSFGLAGELYEQYF
15	TRBD1	TRBV9	TRBJ1-4	NA	TGTGCCAGCAGCGTAGGAAGGGGGCTTAATGAAAAACTGTTTTTT	CASSVGRGLNEKLFF
15	NA	TRBV5-1	TRBJ2-7	NA	TGCGCCAGCAGCTTGACCGGGACACTCGACTACGAGCAGTACTTC	CASSLTGTLDYEQYF
19	TRBD2	TRBV2	TRBJ2-3	NA	TGTGCCAGCAGCCCGACCGGGACTAGCGGGAGGATACGCACAGATACGCAGTATTTT	CASSPTGTSGRIRTDTQYF
17	TRBD2	TRBV7-6	TRBJ2-3	NA	TGTGCCAGCAGCATAGTTGCTGCGCGGGAGGGAACAGATACGCAGTATTTT	CASSIVAAREGTDTQYF
14	TRBD1	TRBV19	TRBJ1-1	NA	TGTGCCAGTAGAAAGGGACAGGGTGGCACTGAAGCTTTCTTT	CASRKGQGGTEAFF